The entry below gives a single T cell receptor beta chain sequence along with its context. The authors' processing: Reference gene primer amplification in the assay estimated nucleated cell counts. Assay: immunoSEQ multiplex PCR; the TCRdb copy retains only in-frame clones and omits some. V and J calls plus clone size are reproduced from that table; the DNA served to infer D and trimming. The table lists 77,000 or so clones, approximately 85% of them singletons. After removal of 7 bases from V and 0 bases from J, the junction contained 4 bases not matched to a gene. This CDR3 has 14 amino acids. CDR1 and CDR2 (germline): SGHTA, FQGNSA. The data were obtained in a study of blood T cell repertoires in COVID-19. As for the study in general: In each case, the material was cDNA or gDNA derived from T cells, B-cell-depleted T cells, or PBMCs.

V and J are TRBV7-2 and TRBJ2-5; TRBD1 matches at 8 bases. This clonotype originated in an older man with acute or convalescent COVID-19. The sample taken for sequencing was peripheral blood. This CDR3 reads CASTTGGNQETQYF. The CDR3 DNA sequence: TGTGCCAGCACAACAGGGGGGAACCAAGAGACCCAGTACTTC.